This T cell receptor (beta chain) stems from a study of T cell repertoires in cytomegalovirus infection. TCRdb redid the calling of the reads with MiXCR, one entry per CDR3 protein. Of about 700,000 distinct CDR3 sequences listed, roughly 33% were seen once; the top ten hold 18%. For this clonotype: Its target is unknown.

This CDR3 is 17 amino acids long. J gave up 5 bases and V 5 bases, and 12 bases lay outside the gene matches. Looked up from germline, CDR1 is SEHNR and CDR2 is FQNEAQ (reference sequence). The clonotype was recovered from a human donor in good health (CMV status not recorded). Some clones in this sample may be carry-over from other donors' samples. The gene calls are TRBV7-9 and TRBJ2-3, with TRBD2 matching 11 bases. The specimen comprised cultured PBMCs, sampled from culture after CMV antigen stimulation. The CDR3, as DNA: TGTGCCAGCAGCCCCAGACTAGCGGGGAGGTCCCAAGATACGCAGTATTTT. Its translation is CASSPRLAGRSQDTQYF.